This T cell receptor beta chain originates from a study of T cell repertoires in cytomegalovirus infection. Study details: Epitope selection comprised recently identified HLA-C-restricted CMV epitopes and well-studied HLA-B-restricted CMV epitopes. Shared public TCR beta signatures pointed to both CMV infection and a matching HLA type. Notes on the study in general: CMV carriers having the relevant HLA were flagged by cumulative public TCR beta family frequency. There were HLA-C-restricted CMV-specific TCR beta clonotypes dominating the ex vivo response.

This CDR3 is built from 12 residues. Trimming took off 5 bases at V and 7 bases at J, with 11 bases between the two ends. CDR1 and CDR2 from the germline V gene are SGHTA and FQGNSA. Note on this clonotype: Its specificity is not known.

MiXCR, run by TCRdb on the reads, gives a single entry per CDR3 protein. The sample yields over 45,000 distinct CDR3 sequences, roughly a fifth seen once. This clonotype originated in a human donor in good health (CMV status not recorded). Some clones in this sample may be carry-over from other donors' samples. The rearrangement uses TRBV7-2 and TRBJ1-1; D gene ambiguous. The sequencing here drew on CD8+ T cells from cultured PBMCs, taken from culture after CMV antigen stimulation. The CDR3 nucleotides are TGTGCCAGCAGCCCCGGACTGGGTGAAGCTTTCTTT. Its translation: CASSPGLGEAFF.